The TCR beta chain under discussion was sequenced for a study of T cell repertoires in cytomegalovirus infection. Study details: An indication of both CMV infection and matching HLA type came from public TCR beta signatures.

TCRdb re-derived calls from the reads in MiXCR, one entry per CDR3 protein. Counted here are about 80,000 distinct CDR3 sequences, roughly 3.6% occurring once; the ten biggest clones make up around 4.4%. Study-wide results and caveats: HLA-C-restricted CMV clonotypes gave the most frequent clonotype in two of eight donors. Individuals carrying CMV plus the relevant HLA were identified by cumulative frequency of public TCR beta families.

The CDR3 covers 14 residues. Per the germline V gene, CDR1 is SGHKS and CDR2 is YYEKEE (reference sequence). In its sample, this clonotype was seen many times. Its antigen is not known. A read error may produce the germline difference seen at one junction end. This receptor was taken from a human donor in good health (CMV status not recorded). Some clones in this sample may be carry-over from other donors' samples. The specimen was PBMCs. The chain is built from TRBV5-5 and TRBJ2-5; a possible D gene is TRBD1 (6 bases). CDR3 protein: CVSSLGHLKETQYF. CDR3 DNA: TGTGTCAGCAGCTTGGGACACCTAAAAGAGACCCAGTACTTC.